Shown below are 26 T cell receptor beta chains from a single sample sequenced in a study of control samples from healthy donors and cancer patients. TCRdb's table, derived via immunoSEQ multiplex PCR, lists solely in-frame clones and lacks some. The sample lists tens of thousands of clones, about 89% occurring once. Specimen: blood. These receptors were taken from a man aged 45-65 years in good health.

The chain carries TRBV11-3 and TRBJ2-7; 10 bases fit TRBD1. The V gene's germline CDR1 is SGHNT and CDR2 YENEEA. The CDR3 covers 15 residues. Trimming at V came to 5 bases and at J to 5 bases, leaving 9 bases not matched to a gene. The CDR3 coding sequence is TGTGCCAGCAGCCGCCGGGACAGGGGCGGAAACGAGCAGTACTTC. It codes for CASSRRDRGGNEQYF.

This clone has only a few counts. The rearrangement links TRBV18 to TRBJ1-1; D unresolved. Germline CDR1 KGHSH, CDR2 LQKENI. The CDR3 loop spans 12 amino acids. The V gene lost 6 bases and the J gene lost 4 bases, with 9 bases spanning the gap. CDR3 DNA: TGTGCCAGCTCGGCATCTCGCACTGAAGCTTTCTTT. Its translation is CASSASRTEAFF.

The gene calls are TRBV6-2 or TRBV6-3 and TRBJ2-3; perhaps TRBD1 as D (5 bases). The germline CDR1 and CDR2 sequences are MNHEY and SVGEGT. Trimming removed 5 bases at V and 1 base at J, with 13 bases between. The CDR3 runs to 15 residues. For the CDR3, the DNA is TGTGCCAGCAGTAATCAAGGGGATCGCACAGATACGCAGTATTTT. Encoded protein: CASSNQGDRTDTQYF.

The chain employs TRBV18 and TRBJ2-2; D possibly corresponds to TRBD1 (5 bases). Looked up from germline, CDR1 is KGHSH and CDR2 is LQKENI. The CDR3 extends over 12 amino acids. V was trimmed by 10 bases and J by 6 bases, leaving 12 bases between them. CDR3 sequence (DNA): TGTGCCACCCAGGGTAACGCCGGGGAGCTGTTTTTT. This codes for CATQGNAGELFF.

This sequence joins TRBV19 and TRBJ2-7; TRBD1 agrees at 7 bases. Germline lookup yields CDR1 LNHDA and CDR2 SQIVND (reference sequence). With 6 bases clipped from V and 1 base from J, the junction kept 6 bases outside the gene matches. CDR3 size: 14 residues. The CDR3 bases are TGTGCCAGTAGGGGGGACAGCCCTTCCTACGAGCAGTACTTC. It is translated as CASRGDSPSYEQYF.

This rearrangement joins TRBV24-1 to TRBJ2-3, with 9 bases lining up with TRBD2. The CDR3 totals 17 residues. Trimming took 3 bases from V and 5 from J; bases not matched to a gene: 11. CDR1 is KGHDR, CDR2 SFDVKD, per germline. CDR3 in DNA: TGTGCCACCAGTGATCCCCCCCCCGCGGGGGGGGAAGATACGCAGTATTTT. It translates to CATSDPPPAGGEDTQYF.

This clone came up a few times. The chain carries TRBV2 and TRBJ1-4; TRBD1 aligns across 9 bases. The V gene end was trimmed by 6 bases and the J gene end by 1 base; junction bases not matched to a gene: 6. The CDR3 loop spans 16 amino acids. CDR1 and CDR2 from the germline V gene are SNHLY and FYNNEI. The DNA for the CDR3 is TGTGCCAGCAGACTCACAGGGGGCAAAACTAATGAAAAACTGTTTTTT. Its translation: CASRLTGGKTNEKLFF.

This chain joins TRBV4-2 and TRBJ2-3; D call uncertain. Trimming removed 0 bases at V and 5 bases at J, with 9 bases between. Germline V gives CDR1 LGHNA, CDR2 YNFKEQ. The CDR3 sequence is 14 residues long. The CDR3 region is CASSQDSPVDTQYF. CDR3 DNA sequence: TGTGCCAGCAGCCAAGATTCCCCCGTAGATACGCAGTATTTT.

This rearrangement joins TRBV6-2 or TRBV6-3 to TRBJ1-2; D unclear. The CDR3 totals 15 residues. V was shortened by 5 bases and J by 3 bases, with 16 bases between the two germline ends. Germline values: CDR1 MNHEY, CDR2 SVGEGT. The CDR3 spells CASSPPRQSYYGYTF. In DNA, the CDR3 is TGTGCCAGCAGTCCCCCCAGGCAGAGCTACTATGGCTACACCTTC.

CDR3 coding DNA: TGTGCCACCAGTGACTCCGGGACCCCGGGGGTGTCCGGGGAGCTGTTTTTT. As protein: CATSDSGTPGVSGELFF. The chain joins TRBV24-1 to TRBJ2-2; tentative D call: TRBD2 (6 bases). There are 17 residues in the CDR3. Germline V gene sequence: CDR1 KGHDR, CDR2 SFDVKD. Trimming removed 4 bases from V and 6 bases from J, with 20 bases in between.

J is TRBJ1-1 and V is TRBV5-1; D might be TRBD1 (6 bases). This CDR3 contains 14 residues. Looked up from germline, CDR1 is SGHRS and CDR2 is YFSETQ. Trimming pared 0 bases from V and 6 bases from J, leaving 12 bases between. CDR3 residues: CASSLGLQGSEAFF. The CDR3 DNA reads TGCGCCAGCAGCTTGGGCCTACAGGGATCTGAAGCTTTCTTT.

J is TRBJ1-1 and V is TRBV7-3; D gene unclear. The V gene's germline CDR1 is SGHTA and CDR2 FQGTGA. The CDR3 covers 13 residues. Trimming removed 3 bases from V and 3 bases from J, with 8 bases in between. The CDR3 here is CASSFMRDTEAFF. The CDR3, as DNA: TGTGCCAGCAGCTTTATGAGGGACACTGAAGCTTTCTTT.

V usage is TRBV2 and J usage is TRBJ1-6, with D tentatively TRBD1 (6 bases). V was clipped by 3 bases and J by 10 bases, with 13 bases between them. This CDR3 region has 14 residues. From germline, CDR1 is SNHLY and CDR2 FYNNEI. The CDR3: CASSDWRGSSPLHF. CDR3 bases: TGTGCCAGCAGTGATTGGAGGGGGAGCTCACCCCTCCACTTT.

CDR3 loop: CASSRTGSGVEAFF. CDR3 sequence (DNA): TGTGCCAGCAGCCGGACAGGGAGTGGTGTGGAAGCTTTCTTT. The V and J genes are TRBV3-1 (or the pseudogene TRBV3-2) and TRBJ1-1, with 8 bases that match TRBD1. Losses at the gene ends were 4 bases for V and 8 bases for J; bases not matched to a gene: 9. Per germline, CDR1 LGHDT and CDR2 YNNKEL (reference sequence). This CDR3 comprises 14 residues.

The chain has TRBV7-2 and TRBJ1-6, with D possibly matching TRBD1 (6 bases). Trimming shortened V by 5 bases and J by 7 bases, and 18 bases separated the two germline ends. CDR1 and CDR2 (germline): SGHTA, FQGNSA. The CDR3 is made up of 16 amino acids. CDR3 DNA sequence: TGTGCCAGCAGCGGTGGACGTGGGACATACAATTCACCCCTCCACTTT. Translated: CASSGGRGTYNSPLHF.

This clone was seen more than once but under ten times. V and J are TRBV5-6 and TRBJ2-1; 14 bases map to TRBD2. Germline values: CDR1 SGHDT, CDR2 YYEEEE. Unmatched junction bases numbered 2, after V lost 3 bases and J lost 6 bases. The CDR3 covers 15 residues. The CDR3 is CASSSGLAGGNEQFF. In DNA, the CDR3 is TGTGCCAGCAGCTCCGGACTAGCGGGAGGCAATGAGCAGTTCTTC.

The rearrangement joins TRBV10-2 to TRBJ1-2; TRBD1 matches at 10 bases. The CDR3 loop spans 15 amino acids. The V gene end was trimmed by 0 bases and the J gene end by 5 bases; junction bases not matched to a gene: 3. Germline CDR1 and CDR2: WSHSY and SAAADI. DNA for the CDR3: TGCGCCAGCAGTGAGTCGACAGGGGGCGCTTATGGCTACACCTTC. This sequence encodes CASSESTGGAYGYTF.

This chain joins TRBV6-2 or TRBV6-3 and TRBJ2-1; 7 bases are a match to TRBD2. The CDR3 sequence is 14 residues long. The junction had 11 bases not matched to a gene; V was cut back by 5 bases and J by 10 bases. Germline V lookup: CDR1 MNHEY, CDR2 SVGEGT. CDR3: CASSQGTTQMEQFF. CDR3 sequence (DNA): TGTGCCAGCAGTCAAGGGACTACTCAGATGGAGCAGTTCTTC.

The chain combines TRBV28 with TRBJ2-5; maybe TRBD1 (6 bases). V lost 5 bases and J 1 base, leaving 11 bases between the germline ends. The CDR3 covers 14 residues. CDR1 is MDHEN, CDR2 SYDVKM, per germline. The CDR3 DNA sequence: TGTGCCAGCAGTCCTGGACAGCTCCAAGAGACCCAGTACTTC. Amino acids: CASSPGQLQETQYF.

This chain uses TRBV11-3 with TRBJ2-5, with D hard to call. V was trimmed by 1 base and J by 2 bases, leaving 2 bases between them. CDR1 and CDR2 (germline): SGHNT, YENEEA. There are 12 residues in the CDR3. CDR3 DNA: TGTGCCAGCAGCTTAGGACAAGAGACCCAGTACTTC. It codes for CASSLGQETQYF.

The rearrangement uses TRBV4-1 and TRBJ2-2; 7 positions match TRBD2. Germline V lookup: CDR1 MGHRA, CDR2 YSYEKL. The CDR3 has 15 amino acids. Losses at the gene ends were 4 bases for V and 5 bases for J; bases not matched to a gene: 7. CDR3 nucleotide sequence: TGCGCCAGCAGCCCCGGTTGGGGGGGGACCGGGGAGCTGTTTTTT. It specifies CASSPGWGGTGELFF.

The CDR3, as DNA: TGCGCCAGCAGATCCTTTAATGAGCAGTTCTTC. Translation gives CASRSFNEQFF. The chain carries TRBV5-1 and TRBJ2-1; D unresolved. CDR1 is SGHRS, CDR2 YFSETQ, per germline. Deletions cut 5 bases from V and 7 bases from J, with 7 bases between. The length of the CDR3 is 11 residues.

The chain employs TRBV19 and TRBJ2-5; D not resolved. The CDR3 extends over 15 amino acids. The V end was cut by 7 bases, the J end by 2 bases, with 17 bases between. The germline V gene has CDR1 LNHDA and CDR2 SQIVND (reference sequence). This CDR3 is CASTSVAFPQETQYF. The CDR3 DNA reads TGTGCCAGTACCAGTGTCGCTTTTCCTCAAGAGACCCAGTACTTC. Full variable domain (rest looked up from reference TRBV19 and TRBJ2-5): DGGITQSPKYLFRKEGQNVTLSCEQNLNHDAMYWYRQDPGQGLRLIYYSQIVNDFQKGDIAEGYSVSREKKESFPLTVTSAQKNPTAFYLCASTSVAFPQETQYFGPGTRLLVL.

V usage is TRBV19 and J usage is TRBJ1-5, with TRBD1 identical over 9 bases. Trimming removed 2 bases from V and 0 bases from J; junction bases left unmatched: 5. This CDR3 is 17 amino acids long. Germline loops: CDR1 LNHDA, CDR2 SQIVND (reference sequence). The CDR3: CASSIRTGADSNQPQHF. CDR3 DNA: TGTGCCAGTAGTATACGGACAGGGGCCGATAGCAATCAGCCCCAGCATTTT.

This sequence joins TRBV7-3 and TRBJ1-2; 11 bases are a match to TRBD1. V shed 5 bases and J 8 bases; nucleotides not matched to a gene: 10. The CDR3 is 15 residues long. Germline values: CDR1 SGHTA, CDR2 FQGTGA. The CDR3 DNA follows: TGTGCCAGCAGCCCCGGACAGGGGGCGGTGGGGGGCTACACCTTC. The encoded protein is CASSPGQGAVGGYTF.

The rearrangement uses TRBV10-2 and TRBJ2-2; D remains unclear. Deletions cut 0 bases from V and 3 bases from J, with 11 bases between. Per the germline V gene, CDR1 is WSHSY and CDR2 is SAAADI. The CDR3 consists of 16 residues. CDR3 sequence (DNA): TGCGCCAGCAGTGAGTCGCGAGGTCTTGACACCGGGGAGCTGTTTTTT. It encodes CASSESRGLDTGELFF.